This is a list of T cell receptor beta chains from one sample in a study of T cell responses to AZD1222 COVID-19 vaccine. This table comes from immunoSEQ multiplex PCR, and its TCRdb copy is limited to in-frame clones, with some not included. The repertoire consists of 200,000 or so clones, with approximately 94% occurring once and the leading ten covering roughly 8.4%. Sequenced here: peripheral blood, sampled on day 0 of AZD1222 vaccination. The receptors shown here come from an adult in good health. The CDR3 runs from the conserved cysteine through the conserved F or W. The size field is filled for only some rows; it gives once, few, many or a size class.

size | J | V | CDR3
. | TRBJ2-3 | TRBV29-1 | CSVDMEVGYTQYF
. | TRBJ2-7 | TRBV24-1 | CATSDRQGEQYF
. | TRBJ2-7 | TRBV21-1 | CASSKSGTTIYEQYF
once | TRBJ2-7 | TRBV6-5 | CASSYSGARGSYEQYF
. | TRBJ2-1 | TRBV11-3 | CASSLGLAGGSSYNEQFF
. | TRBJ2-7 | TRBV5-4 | CASSGIQGLSEQYF
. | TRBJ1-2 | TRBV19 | CASSIGYGYTF
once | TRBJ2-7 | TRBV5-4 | CASSPPGGEQYF
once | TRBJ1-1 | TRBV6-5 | CASKTEIYTEAFF
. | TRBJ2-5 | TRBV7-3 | CASSKGAGETQYF
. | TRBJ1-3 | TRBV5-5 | CASSLGAPLSGNTIYF
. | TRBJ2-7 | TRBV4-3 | CASSQDSGPSEQYF
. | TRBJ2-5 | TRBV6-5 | CASRLHLAGLETQYF
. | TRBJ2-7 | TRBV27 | CASSPSGPVSYEQYF
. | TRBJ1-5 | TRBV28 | CASSFWQGAGQPQHF
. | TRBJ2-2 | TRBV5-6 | CASSLVVDYTRELFF
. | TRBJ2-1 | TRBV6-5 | CASSYGLAVEQFF
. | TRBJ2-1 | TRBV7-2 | CASSLKENEQFF
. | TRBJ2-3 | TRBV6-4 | CASSLAGGRDTQYF
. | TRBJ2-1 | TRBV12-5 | CASGPQGAGYNEQFF
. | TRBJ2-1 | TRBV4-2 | CASSQDWGTSGRATEQFF
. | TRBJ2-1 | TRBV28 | CASSPPPGQFF
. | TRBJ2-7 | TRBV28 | CASSFYSGSVSYEQYF
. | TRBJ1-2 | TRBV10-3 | CAISDRVAVKPSPNYGYTF
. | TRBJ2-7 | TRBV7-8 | CASSLEGQGASQRYEQYF
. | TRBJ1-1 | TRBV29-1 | CSVLFGGKNTEAFF
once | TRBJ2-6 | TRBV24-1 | CATSDLHRGPSSGANVLTF
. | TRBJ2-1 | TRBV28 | CASSSPGTGRSEQFF
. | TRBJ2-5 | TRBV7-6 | CASTVNQDTTQETQYF
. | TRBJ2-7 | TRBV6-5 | CASSYSGSGTYEQYF
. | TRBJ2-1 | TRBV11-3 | CASSQTSGKNNEQFF
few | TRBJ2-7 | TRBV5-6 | CASSLKAYEQYF
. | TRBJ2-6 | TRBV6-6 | CASSGPDAGANVLTF
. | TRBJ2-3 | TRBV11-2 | CASSLDTQYF
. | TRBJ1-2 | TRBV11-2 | CASSSPWTGTAGYGYTF
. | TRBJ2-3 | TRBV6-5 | CASSYGISSDTQYF
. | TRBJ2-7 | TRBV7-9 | CASSFPADRGSEQYF
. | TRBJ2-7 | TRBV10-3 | CAISAPGAQAYEQYF
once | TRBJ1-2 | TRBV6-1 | CASSEVDRGPLGYTF
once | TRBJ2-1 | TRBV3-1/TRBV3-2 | CASSQVTSGSNEQFF
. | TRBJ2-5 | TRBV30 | CAWSVRQGRTETQYF
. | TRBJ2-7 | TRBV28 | CASIPSGNSYEQYF
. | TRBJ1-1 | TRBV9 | CASSVTTDASTMAFF
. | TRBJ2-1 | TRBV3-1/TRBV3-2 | CASSPPIRSYNEQFF
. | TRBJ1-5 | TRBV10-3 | CAISADRDYVQPQHF
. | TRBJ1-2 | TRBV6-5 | CASRPDLVVYGYTF
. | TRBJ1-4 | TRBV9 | CASSGRGVFPEKLFF
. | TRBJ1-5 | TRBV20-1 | CSASFSTGGNQPQHF
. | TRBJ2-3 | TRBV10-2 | CARAGGIRDTQYF
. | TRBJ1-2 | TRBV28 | CASRNRVAGYTF
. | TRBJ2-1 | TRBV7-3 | CASSLIHRDSTSSSYNEQFF
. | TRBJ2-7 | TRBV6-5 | CASSYSEKGYEQYF
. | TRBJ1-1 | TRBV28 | CASILGSRTEAFF